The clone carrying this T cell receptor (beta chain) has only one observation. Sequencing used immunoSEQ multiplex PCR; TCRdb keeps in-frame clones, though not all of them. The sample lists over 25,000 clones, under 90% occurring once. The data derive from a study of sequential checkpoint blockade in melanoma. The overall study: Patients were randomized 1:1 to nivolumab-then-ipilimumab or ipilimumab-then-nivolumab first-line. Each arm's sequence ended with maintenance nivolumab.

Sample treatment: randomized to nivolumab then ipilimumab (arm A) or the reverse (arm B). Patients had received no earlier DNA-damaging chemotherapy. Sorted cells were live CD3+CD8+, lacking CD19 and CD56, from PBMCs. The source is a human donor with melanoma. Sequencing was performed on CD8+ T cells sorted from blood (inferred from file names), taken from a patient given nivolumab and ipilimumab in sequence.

CDR3 in DNA: TGTGCCAGCAGGGGACAGAGAGGGGGCTGGTATGGCTACACCTTC. It yields the protein CASRGQRGGWYGYTF. This sequence joins TRBV6-1 and TRBJ1-2; 7 positions agree with TRBD1. V lost 6 bases to trimming and J lost 5 bases; unmatched junction nucleotides: 12. The germline gives CDR1 MNHNS, CDR2 SASEGT. This CDR3 comprises 15 residues.